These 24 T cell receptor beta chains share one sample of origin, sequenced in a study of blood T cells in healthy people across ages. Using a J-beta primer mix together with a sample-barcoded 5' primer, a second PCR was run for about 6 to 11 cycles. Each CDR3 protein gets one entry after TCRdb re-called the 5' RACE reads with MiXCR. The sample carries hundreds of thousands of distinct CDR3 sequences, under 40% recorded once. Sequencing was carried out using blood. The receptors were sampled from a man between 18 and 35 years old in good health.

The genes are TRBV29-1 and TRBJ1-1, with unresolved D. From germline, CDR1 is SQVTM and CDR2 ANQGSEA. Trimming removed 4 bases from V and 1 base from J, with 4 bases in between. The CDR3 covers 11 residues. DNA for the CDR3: TGCAGCGTTGGGAAGAACACTGAAGCTTTCTTT. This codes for CSVGKNTEAFF.

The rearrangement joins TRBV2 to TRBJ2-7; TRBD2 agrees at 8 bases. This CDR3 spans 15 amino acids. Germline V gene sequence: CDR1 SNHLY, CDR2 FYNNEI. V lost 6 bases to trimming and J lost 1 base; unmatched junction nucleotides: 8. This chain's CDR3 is CASSEPGLVSYEQYF. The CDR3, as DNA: TGTGCCAGCAGCGAACCGGGACTAGTTTCCTACGAGCAGTACTTC.

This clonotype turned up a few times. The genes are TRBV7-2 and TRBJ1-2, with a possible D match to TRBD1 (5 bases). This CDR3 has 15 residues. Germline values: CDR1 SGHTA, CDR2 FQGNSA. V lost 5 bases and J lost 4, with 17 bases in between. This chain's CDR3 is CASSPTSGLLYGYTF. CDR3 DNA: TGTGCCAGCAGCCCTACCTCGGGACTGCTCTATGGCTACACCTTC.

The CDR3 region is CASSKGGIRQETQYF. CDR3 nucleotide sequence: TGTGCCAGCAGTAAGGGGGGAATACGACAAGAGACCCAGTACTTC. The chain uses TRBV25-1 and TRBJ2-5; either TRBD1 or TRBD2 may fit D (6 bases each). Germline V gives CDR1 MGHDK, CDR2 SYGVNS. The CDR3 spans 15 residues. Trimming cost V 5 bases and J 2 bases, with 15 bases left between them.

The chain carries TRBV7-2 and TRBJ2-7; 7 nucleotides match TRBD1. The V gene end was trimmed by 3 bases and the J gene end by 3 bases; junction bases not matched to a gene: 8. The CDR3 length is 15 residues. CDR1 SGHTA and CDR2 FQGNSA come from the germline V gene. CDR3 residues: CASSFFVQGDYEQYF. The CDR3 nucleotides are TGTGCCAGCAGCTTTTTCGTCCAGGGGGACTACGAGCAGTACTTC.

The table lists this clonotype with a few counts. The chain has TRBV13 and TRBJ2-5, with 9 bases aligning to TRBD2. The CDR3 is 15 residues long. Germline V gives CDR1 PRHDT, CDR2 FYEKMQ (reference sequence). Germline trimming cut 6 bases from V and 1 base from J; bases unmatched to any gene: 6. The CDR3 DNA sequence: TGTGCCAGCAGGCCACGGGGACTAGCCCAAGAGACCCAGTACTTC. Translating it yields CASRPRGLAQETQYF.

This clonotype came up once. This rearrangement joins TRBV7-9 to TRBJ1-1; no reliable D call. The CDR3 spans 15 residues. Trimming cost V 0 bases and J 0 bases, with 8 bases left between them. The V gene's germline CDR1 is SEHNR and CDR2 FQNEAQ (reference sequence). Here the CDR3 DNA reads TGTGCCAGCAGCTTAGCTGGCCAGATGAACACTGAAGCTTTCTTT. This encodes CASSLAGQMNTEAFF.

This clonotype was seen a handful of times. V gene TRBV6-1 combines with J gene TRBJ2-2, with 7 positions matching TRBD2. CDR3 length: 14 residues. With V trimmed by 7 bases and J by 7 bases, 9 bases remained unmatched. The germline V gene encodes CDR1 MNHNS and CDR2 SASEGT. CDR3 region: CASKPGLRGGELFF. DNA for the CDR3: TGTGCCAGCAAGCCGGGACTACGCGGCGGGGAGCTGTTTTTT.

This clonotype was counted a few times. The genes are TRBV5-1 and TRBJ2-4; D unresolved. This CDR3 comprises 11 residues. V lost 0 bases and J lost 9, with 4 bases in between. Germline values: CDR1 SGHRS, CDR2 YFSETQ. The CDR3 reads CASSLGAIQYF. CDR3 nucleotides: TGCGCCAGCAGCTTGGGGGCCATTCAGTACTTC.

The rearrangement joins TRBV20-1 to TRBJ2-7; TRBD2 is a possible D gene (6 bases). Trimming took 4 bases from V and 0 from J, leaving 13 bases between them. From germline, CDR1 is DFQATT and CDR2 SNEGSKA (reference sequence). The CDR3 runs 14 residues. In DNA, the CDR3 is TGCAGTGCTATGACTAGTCTATTCTCCTACGAGCAGTACTTC. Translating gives CSAMTSLFSYEQYF.

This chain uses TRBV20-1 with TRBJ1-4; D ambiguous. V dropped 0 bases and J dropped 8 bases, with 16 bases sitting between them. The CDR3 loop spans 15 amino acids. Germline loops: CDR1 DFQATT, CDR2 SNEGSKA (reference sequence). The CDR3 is CSARDRGGSGEKLFF. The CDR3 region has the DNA TGCAGTGCTAGAGATCGGGGAGGCAGTGGCGAAAAACTGTTTTTT.

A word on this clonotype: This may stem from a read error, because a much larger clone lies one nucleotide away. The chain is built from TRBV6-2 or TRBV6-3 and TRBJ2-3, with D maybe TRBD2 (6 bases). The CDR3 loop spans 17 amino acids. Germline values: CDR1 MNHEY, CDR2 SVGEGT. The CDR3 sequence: CASSYSKIAESIDTQYF. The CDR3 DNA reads TGTGCCAGCAGTTACTCGAAGATAGCGGAGAGCATAGATACGCAGTATTTT.

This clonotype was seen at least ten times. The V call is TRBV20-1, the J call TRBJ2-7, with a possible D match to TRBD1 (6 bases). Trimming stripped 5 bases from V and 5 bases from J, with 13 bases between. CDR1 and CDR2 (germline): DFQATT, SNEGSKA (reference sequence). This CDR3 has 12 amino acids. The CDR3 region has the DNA TGCAGTGCTGCAGGGGCAGCCGACGAGCAGTACTTC. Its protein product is CSAAGAADEQYF.

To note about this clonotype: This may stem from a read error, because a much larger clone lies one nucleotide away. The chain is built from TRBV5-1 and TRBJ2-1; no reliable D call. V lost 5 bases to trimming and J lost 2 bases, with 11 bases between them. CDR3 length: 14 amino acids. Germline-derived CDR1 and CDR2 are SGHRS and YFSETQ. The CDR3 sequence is CASRLEDPYNEQFF. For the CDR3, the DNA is TGCGCCAGCAGGCTTGAGGATCCCTACAATGAGCAGTTCTTC.

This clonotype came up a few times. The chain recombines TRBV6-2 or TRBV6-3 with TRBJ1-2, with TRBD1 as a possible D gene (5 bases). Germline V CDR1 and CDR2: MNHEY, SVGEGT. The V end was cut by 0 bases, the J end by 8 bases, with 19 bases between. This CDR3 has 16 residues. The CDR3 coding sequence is TGTGCCAGCAGTTACTCCCAGCCCGGGGGGTCGCGAGGCTACACCTTC. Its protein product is CASSYSQPGGSRGYTF.

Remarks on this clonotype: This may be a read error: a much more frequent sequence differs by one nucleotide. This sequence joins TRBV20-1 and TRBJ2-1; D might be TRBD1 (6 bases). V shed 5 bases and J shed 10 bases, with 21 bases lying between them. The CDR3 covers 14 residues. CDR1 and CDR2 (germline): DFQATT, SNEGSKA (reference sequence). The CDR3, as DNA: TGCAGTGCTGAAATTCGGACAGCCCCCTACGAGCAGTTCTTC. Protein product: CSAEIRTAPYEQFF.

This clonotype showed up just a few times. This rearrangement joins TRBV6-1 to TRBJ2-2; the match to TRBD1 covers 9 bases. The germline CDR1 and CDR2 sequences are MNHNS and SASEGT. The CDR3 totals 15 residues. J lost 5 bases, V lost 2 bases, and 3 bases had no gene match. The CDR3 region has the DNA TGTGCCAGCAGTGAAACGGGACAGGGAACCGGGGAGCTGTTTTTT. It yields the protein CASSETGQGTGELFF.

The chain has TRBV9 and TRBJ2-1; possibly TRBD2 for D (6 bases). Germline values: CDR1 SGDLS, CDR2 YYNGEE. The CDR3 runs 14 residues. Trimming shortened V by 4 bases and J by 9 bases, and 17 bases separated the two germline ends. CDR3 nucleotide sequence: TGTGCCAGCAGCTCCGGGCGTCAGGGAGGTGAGCAGTTCTTC. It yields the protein CASSSGRQGGEQFF.

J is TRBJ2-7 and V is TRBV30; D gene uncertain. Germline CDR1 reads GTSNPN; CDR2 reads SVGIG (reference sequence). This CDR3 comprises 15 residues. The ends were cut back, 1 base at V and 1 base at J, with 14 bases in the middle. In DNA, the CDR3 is TGTGCCTGGAGTGCCTCACCCGACGGGTCCTACGAGCAGTACTTC. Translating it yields CAWSASPDGSYEQYF.

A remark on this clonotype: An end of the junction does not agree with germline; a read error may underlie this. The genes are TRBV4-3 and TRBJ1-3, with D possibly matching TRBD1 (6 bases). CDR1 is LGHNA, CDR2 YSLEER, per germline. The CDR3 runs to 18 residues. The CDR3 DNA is TGCGCCAGCAGCCAAGTTATTGGAGGGGGGATCTCTGGAAACGCCATATATTTT. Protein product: CASSQVIGGGISGNAIYF.

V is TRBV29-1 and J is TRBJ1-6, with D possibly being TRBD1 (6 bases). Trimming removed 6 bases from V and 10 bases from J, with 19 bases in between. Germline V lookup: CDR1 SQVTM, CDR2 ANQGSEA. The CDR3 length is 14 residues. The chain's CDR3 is CSVGGGGLRSPLHF. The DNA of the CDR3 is TGCAGCGTGGGGGGCGGTGGGCTCCGGTCACCCCTCCACTTT.

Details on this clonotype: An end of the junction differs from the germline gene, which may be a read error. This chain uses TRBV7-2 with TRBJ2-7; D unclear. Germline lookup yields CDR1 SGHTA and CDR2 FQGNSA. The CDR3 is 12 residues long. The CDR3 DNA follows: TGTGTCAGCAGCTCTTGGGGCTACGAGCAGTACTTC. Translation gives CVSSSWGYEQYF.

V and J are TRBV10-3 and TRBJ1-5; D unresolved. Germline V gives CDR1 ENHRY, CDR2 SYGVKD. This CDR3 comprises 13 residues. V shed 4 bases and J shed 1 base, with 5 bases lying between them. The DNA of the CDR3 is TGTGCCATCAGTGGCGAAAGCAATCAGCCCCAGCATTTT. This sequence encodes CAISGESNQPQHF.

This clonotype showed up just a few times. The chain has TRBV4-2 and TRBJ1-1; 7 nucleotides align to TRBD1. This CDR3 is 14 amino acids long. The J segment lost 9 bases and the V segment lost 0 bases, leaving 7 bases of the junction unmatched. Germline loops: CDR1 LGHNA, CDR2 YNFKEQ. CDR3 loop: CASSQDDRTGQAFF. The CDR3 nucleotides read TGTGCCAGCAGCCAAGATGATAGGACAGGCCAAGCTTTCTTT.